This T cell receptor (beta chain) was recorded in a study of T cell repertoires in ileal Crohn's disease. Study as a whole: Surgery for a complication: stricturing in around 60%, penetrating in approximately 40%.

Clones were sequenced by immunoSEQ multiplex PCR, and TCRdb holds only the in-frame ones, with some missing. The sample contains about 8,200 clones, about 96% of which appear only once. Eligibility required adulthood, ileal or ileocolonic Crohn's disease and indicated ileocolonic resection. Concerning this clone: The antigen is unknown.

CDR3 length equals 13 residues. The V gene's germline CDR1 is LNHDA and CDR2 SQIVND (reference sequence). V dropped 2 bases and J dropped 1 base, with 5 bases sitting between them. The study, taken as a whole, reports: Compared with non-smokers, active smokers at surgery showed more clonal expansions. Every patient over 26.8% clonality showed endoscopic recurrence.

This TCR was recovered from an adult with Crohn's disease. V usage is TRBV19 and J usage is TRBJ1-1, with D hard to call. Specimen: ileal tissue. The CDR3 coding sequence is TGTGCCAGTAGTATAAAGCCGAACACTGAAGCTTTCTTT. Its protein product is CASSIKPNTEAFF.